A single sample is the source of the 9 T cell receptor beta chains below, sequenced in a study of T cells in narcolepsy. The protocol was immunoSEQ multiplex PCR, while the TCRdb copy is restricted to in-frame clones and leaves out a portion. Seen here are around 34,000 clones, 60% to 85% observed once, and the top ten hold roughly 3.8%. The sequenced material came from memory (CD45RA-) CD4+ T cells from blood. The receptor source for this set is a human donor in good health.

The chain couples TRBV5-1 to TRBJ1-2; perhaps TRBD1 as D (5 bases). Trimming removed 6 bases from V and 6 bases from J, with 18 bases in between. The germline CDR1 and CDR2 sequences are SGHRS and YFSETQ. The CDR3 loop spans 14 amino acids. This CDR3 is CASNSPEQGNGYTF. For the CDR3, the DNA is TGCGCCAGCAACTCCCCAGAGCAGGGAAATGGCTACACCTTC.

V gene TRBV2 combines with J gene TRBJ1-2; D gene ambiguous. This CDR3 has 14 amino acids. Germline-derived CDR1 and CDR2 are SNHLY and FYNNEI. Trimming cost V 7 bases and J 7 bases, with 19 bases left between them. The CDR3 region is CASILTREVGGYTF. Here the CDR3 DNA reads TGTGCCAGCATCCTGACCAGAGAAGTGGGTGGCTACACCTTC.

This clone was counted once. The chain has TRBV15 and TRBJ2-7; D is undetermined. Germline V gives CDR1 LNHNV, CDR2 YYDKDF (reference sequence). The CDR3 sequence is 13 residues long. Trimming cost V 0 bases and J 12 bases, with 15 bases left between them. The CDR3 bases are TGTGCCACCAGCAGAGAAGGTATTGGGGATCGGTACTTC. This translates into CATSREGIGDRYF.

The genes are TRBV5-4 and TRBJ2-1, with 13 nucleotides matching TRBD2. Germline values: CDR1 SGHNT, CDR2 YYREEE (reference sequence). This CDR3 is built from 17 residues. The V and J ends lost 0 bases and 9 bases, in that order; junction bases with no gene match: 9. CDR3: CASSLGTSGRARAEQFF. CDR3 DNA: TGTGCCAGCAGCTTGGGTACTAGCGGGAGGGCCAGGGCTGAGCAGTTCTTC.

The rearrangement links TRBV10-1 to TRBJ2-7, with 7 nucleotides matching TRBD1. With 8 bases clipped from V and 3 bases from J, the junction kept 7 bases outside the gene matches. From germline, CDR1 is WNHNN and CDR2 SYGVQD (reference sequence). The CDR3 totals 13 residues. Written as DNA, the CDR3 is TGCGCCAGCGGAGACAGGGCGATCTACGAGCAGTACTTC. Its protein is CASGDRAIYEQYF.

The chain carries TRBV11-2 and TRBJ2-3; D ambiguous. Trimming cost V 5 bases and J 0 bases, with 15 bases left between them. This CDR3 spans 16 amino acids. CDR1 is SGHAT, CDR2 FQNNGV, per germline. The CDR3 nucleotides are TGTGCCAGCAGCCCCACGGTCCTCTCTAGCACAGATACGCAGTATTTT. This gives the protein CASSPTVLSSTDTQYF.

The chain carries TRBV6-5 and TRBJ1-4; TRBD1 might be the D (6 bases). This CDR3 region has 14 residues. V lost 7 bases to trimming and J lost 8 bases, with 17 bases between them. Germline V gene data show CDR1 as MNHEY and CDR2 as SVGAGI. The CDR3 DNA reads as TGTGCCAGCATAACGGGGGGCCCGCAAGAAAAACTGTTTTTT. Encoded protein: CASITGGPQEKLFF.

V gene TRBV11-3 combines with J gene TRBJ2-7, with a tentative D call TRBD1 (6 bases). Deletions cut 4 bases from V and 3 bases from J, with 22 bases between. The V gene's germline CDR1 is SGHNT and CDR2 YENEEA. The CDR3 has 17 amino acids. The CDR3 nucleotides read TGTGCCAGCAGCTACAGGGCCTCCCTTAAGATGGGCTACGAGCAGTACTTC. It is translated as CASSYRASLKMGYEQYF.

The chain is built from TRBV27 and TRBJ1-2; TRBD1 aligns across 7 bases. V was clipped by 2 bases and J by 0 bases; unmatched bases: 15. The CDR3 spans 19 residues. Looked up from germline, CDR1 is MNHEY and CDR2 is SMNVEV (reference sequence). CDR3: CASSLNPRQGHASNYGYTF. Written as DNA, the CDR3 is TGTGCCAGCAGTTTAAATCCCCGACAGGGTCATGCCTCTAACTATGGCTACACCTTC.